The clone carrying this T cell receptor beta chain was counted between two and nine times. The source of the sample is a study of blood T cell repertoires in COVID-19. TCRdb's table, derived via immunoSEQ multiplex PCR, lists solely in-frame clones and lacks some. The sample shows a few hundred thousand clones, around 87% of them seen only once. V was clipped by 2 bases and J by 0 bases, with 8 bases between them. Per the germline V gene, CDR1 is SEHNR and CDR2 is FQNEAQ (reference sequence). The CDR3 runs to 14 residues. Sequencing input: peripheral blood. The receptor was isolated from a man aged 18 to 35 with active or convalescent COVID-19. This sequence joins TRBV7-9 and TRBJ2-7; D gene unclear. The chain's CDR3 is CASSLNPRSYEQYF. DNA of the CDR3: TGTGCCAGCAGCTTAAATCCCCGCTCCTACGAGCAGTACTTC.